This is a list of T cell receptor beta chains from one sample in a study of blood T cells in healthy people across ages. TCRdb redid the calling of the 5' RACE reads with MiXCR, one entry per CDR3 protein. The sample gives around 1,700,000 distinct CDR3 sequences, under 30% of which show up once; over 7% is in the top ten. Sequencing used blood. The receptors shown here come from a woman aged 25 to 39 in good health. CDR3s include the opening cysteine and the closing phenylalanine or tryptophan. Each record gives: D gene, J gene, clone size, V gene, CDR3 DNA, CDR3 protein. A D gene is named only where the DNA matches it firmly. Part of the rows lack a size; the others show once, few, many or a class for expanded clones.

D gene: TRBD1
J gene: TRBJ1-2
clone size: NA
V gene: TRBV25-1
CDR3 DNA: TGTGCCAGCAGTGATTCCCATAGGCAGGGGGATGGCTACACCTTC
CDR3 protein: CASSDSHRQGDGYTF

D gene: TRBD2
J gene: TRBJ2-3
clone size: NA
V gene: TRBV27
CDR3 DNA: TGTGCCAGCAGTTCCTGGACTAGCGGGAGTCCAGATACGCAGTATTTT
CDR3 protein: CASSSWTSGSPDTQYF

D gene: NA
J gene: TRBJ2-7
clone size: many
V gene: TRBV6-5
CDR3 DNA: TGTGCCAGCAGTTATGGACAGCTTGGGTACGAGCAGTACTTC
CDR3 protein: CASSYGQLGYEQYF

D gene: NA
J gene: TRBJ1-3
clone size: NA
V gene: TRBV12-3/TRBV12-4
CDR3 DNA: TGTGCCAGCGGCACAAACACAGGAAACACCATATATTTT
CDR3 protein: CASGTNTGNTIYF

D gene: NA
J gene: TRBJ1-1
clone size: NA
V gene: TRBV7-9
CDR3 DNA: TGTGCCAGCAGCTTAGCGGCCGGGTCTGGTGAAGCTTTCTTT
CDR3 protein: CASSLAAGSGEAFF

D gene: NA
J gene: TRBJ1-5
clone size: NA
V gene: TRBV12-5
CDR3 DNA: TGTGCTAGTGGTTTGTATGAGGCTCAGCCCCAGCATTTT
CDR3 protein: CASGLYEAQPQHF

D gene: NA
J gene: TRBJ2-3
clone size: once
V gene: TRBV5-1
CDR3 DNA: TGTGCCAGCAGCCTCAGGTACCGGGGTACAGATACGCAGTATTTT
CDR3 protein: CASSLRYRGTDTQYF

D gene: NA
J gene: TRBJ1-2
clone size: few
V gene: TRBV12-3/TRBV12-4
CDR3 DNA: TGTGCCAGCACTCCCCTGATGGGGTCCTATGGCTACACCTTC
CDR3 protein: CASTPLMGSYGYTF

D gene: NA
J gene: TRBJ2-3
clone size: NA
V gene: TRBV7-9
CDR3 DNA: TGTGCCAGCAGCGAGGGGATCGGCACAGATACGCAGTATTTT
CDR3 protein: CASSEGIGTDTQYF

D gene: TRBD1
J gene: TRBJ2-7
clone size: NA
V gene: TRBV10-3
CDR3 DNA: TGTGCCACGAGTATTGTGGCTTGGGGACAGGGATACTACGAGCAGTACTTC
CDR3 protein: CATSIVAWGQGYYEQYF

D gene: NA
J gene: TRBJ1-2
clone size: few
V gene: TRBV20-1
CDR3 DNA: TGCAGTGCTAGCCCTCAGGGCAGGAGTTATGGCTACACCTTC
CDR3 protein: CSASPQGRSYGYTF

D gene: NA
J gene: TRBJ1-2
clone size: NA
V gene: TRBV7-9
CDR3 DNA: TGTGCCAGCGCCCTGGAGGTATTTGATGGCTACACCTTC
CDR3 protein: CASALEVFDGYTF

D gene: NA
J gene: TRBJ2-1
clone size: NA
V gene: TRBV24-1
CDR3 DNA: TGTGCCACCAGTGACCGGAGCCTTACCCCTGGGGAGCAGTTCTTC
CDR3 protein: CATSDRSLTPGEQFF

D gene: NA
J gene: TRBJ2-1
clone size: few
V gene: TRBV5-4
CDR3 DNA: TGTGCCAGCAGCCCTAAGGACGGGACGGGGGAGCAGTTCTTC
CDR3 protein: CASSPKDGTGEQFF

D gene: NA
J gene: TRBJ2-7
clone size: many
V gene: TRBV2
CDR3 DNA: TGTGCCAGCAGTGAAGCAGAAGGGGGTAGGAGCGAGCAGTACTTC
CDR3 protein: CASSEAEGGRSEQYF

D gene: TRBD2
J gene: TRBJ2-3
clone size: many
V gene: TRBV12-3/TRBV12-4
CDR3 DNA: TGTGCCAGCAGTAGCGGGGGGGCGGAACGTACGCAGTATTTT
CDR3 protein: CASSSGGAERTQYF

D gene: TRBD1
J gene: TRBJ1-2
clone size: many
V gene: TRBV5-1
CDR3 DNA: TGCGCCAGCAGCCTGGGACAGGGGGCAAGTGGCTACACCTTC
CDR3 protein: CASSLGQGASGYTF

D gene: TRBD1
J gene: TRBJ2-7
clone size: many
V gene: TRBV4-1
CDR3 DNA: TGCGCCAGCAGCCAAGATCAGGGGGCCTCCTACGAGCAGTACTTC
CDR3 protein: CASSQDQGASYEQYF

D gene: NA
J gene: TRBJ2-7
clone size: NA
V gene: TRBV28
CDR3 DNA: TGTGCCAGCTGTACCGGGACATGGCTCTCCGAGCAGTACTTC
CDR3 protein: CASCTGTWLSEQYF

D gene: NA
J gene: TRBJ2-7
clone size: NA
V gene: TRBV6-1
CDR3 DNA: TGTGCCGGCAGTGAGCGCACCTCCTACGAGCAGTACTTC
CDR3 protein: CAGSERTSYEQYF

D gene: NA
J gene: TRBJ2-5
clone size: NA
V gene: TRBV2
CDR3 DNA: TGTGCCAGCACTACCTTGGAGACCCAGTACTTC
CDR3 protein: CASTTLETQYF

D gene: NA
J gene: TRBJ1-1
clone size: few
V gene: TRBV9
CDR3 DNA: TGTGCCAGCAGCGACCAGGGGCAGGGGCCGGCTTTCTTT
CDR3 protein: CASSDQGQGPAFF

D gene: TRBD1
J gene: TRBJ1-5
clone size: NA
V gene: TRBV4-1
CDR3 DNA: TGCGCCAGCAGCCAATTTTGGCAGACAGGGGTACCGTATAGCAATCAGCCCCAGCATTTT
CDR3 protein: CASSQFWQTGVPYSNQPQHF

D gene: NA
J gene: TRBJ2-5
clone size: many
V gene: TRBV7-2
CDR3 DNA: TGTGCCAGCAGCACCAACCCAGGGCAAGAGACCCAGTACTTC
CDR3 protein: CASSTNPGQETQYF

D gene: TRBD1
J gene: TRBJ2-7
clone size: NA
V gene: TRBV28
CDR3 DNA: TGTGCCACCCAGGGACAGGTAAACGACGAGCAGTACTTC
CDR3 protein: CATQGQVNDEQYF

D gene: TRBD2
J gene: TRBJ2-3
clone size: few
V gene: TRBV5-1
CDR3 DNA: TGCGCCAGCAGCTTGACTAGCGGGACGAATACGCAGTATTTT
CDR3 protein: CASSLTSGTNTQYF

D gene: TRBD2
J gene: TRBJ2-7
clone size: few
V gene: TRBV20-1
CDR3 DNA: TGCAGTGCTAGAACTTCGGTGTCGGGAACTAGCGGGAGTTTGGTAGGGGGCGAGCAGTACTTC
CDR3 protein: CSARTSVSGTSGSLVGGEQYF